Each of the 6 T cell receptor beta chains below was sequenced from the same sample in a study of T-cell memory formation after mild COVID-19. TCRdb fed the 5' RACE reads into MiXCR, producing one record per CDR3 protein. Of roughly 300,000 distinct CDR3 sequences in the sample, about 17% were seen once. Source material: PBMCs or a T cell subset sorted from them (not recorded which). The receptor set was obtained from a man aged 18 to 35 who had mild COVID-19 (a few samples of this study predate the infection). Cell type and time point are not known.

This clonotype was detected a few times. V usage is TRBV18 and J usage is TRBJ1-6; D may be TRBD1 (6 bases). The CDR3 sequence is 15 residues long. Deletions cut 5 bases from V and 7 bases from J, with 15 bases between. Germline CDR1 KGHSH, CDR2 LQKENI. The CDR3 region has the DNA TGTGCCAGCTCAGGGACGGACAGTAACAATTCACCCCTCCACTTT. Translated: CASSGTDSNNSPLHF.

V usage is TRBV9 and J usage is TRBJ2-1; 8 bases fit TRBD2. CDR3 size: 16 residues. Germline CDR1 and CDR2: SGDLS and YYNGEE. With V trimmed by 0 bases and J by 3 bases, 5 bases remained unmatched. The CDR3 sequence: CASSVGGAGVYNEQFF. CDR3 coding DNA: TGTGCCAGCAGCGTAGGGGGAGCGGGGGTCTACAATGAGCAGTTCTTC. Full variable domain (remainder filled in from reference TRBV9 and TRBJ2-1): DSGVTQTPKHLITATGQRVTLRCSPRSGDLSVYWYQQSLDQGLQFLIQYYNGEERAKGNILERFSAQQFPDLHSELNLSSLELGDSALYFCASSVGGAGVYNEQFFGPGTRLTVL.

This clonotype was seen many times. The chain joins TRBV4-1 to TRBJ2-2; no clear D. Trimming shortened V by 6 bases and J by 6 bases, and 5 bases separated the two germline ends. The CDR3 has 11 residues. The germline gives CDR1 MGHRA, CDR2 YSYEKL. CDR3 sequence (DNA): TGCGCCAGCAGTGGCGCCGGGGAGCTGTTTTTT. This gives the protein CASSGAGELFF.

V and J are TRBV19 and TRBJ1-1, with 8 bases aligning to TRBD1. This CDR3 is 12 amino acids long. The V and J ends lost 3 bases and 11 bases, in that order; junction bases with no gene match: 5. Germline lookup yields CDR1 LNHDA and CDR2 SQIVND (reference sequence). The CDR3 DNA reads TGTGCCAGTAGTATCGCAAGACAGGGGGCTTTCTTT. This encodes CASSIARQGAFF.

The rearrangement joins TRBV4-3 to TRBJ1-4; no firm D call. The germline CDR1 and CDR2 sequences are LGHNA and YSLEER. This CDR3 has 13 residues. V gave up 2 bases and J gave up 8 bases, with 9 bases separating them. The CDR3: CASSQPGREKLFF. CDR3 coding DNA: TGCGCCAGCAGCCAACCGGGCCGGGAAAAACTGTTTTTT.

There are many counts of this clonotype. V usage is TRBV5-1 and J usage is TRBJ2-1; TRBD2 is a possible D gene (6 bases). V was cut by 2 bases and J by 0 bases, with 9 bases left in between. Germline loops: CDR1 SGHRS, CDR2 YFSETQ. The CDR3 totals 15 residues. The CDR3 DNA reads TGCGCCAGCAGCTTTGGCGGGGTCTCCTACAATGAGCAGTTCTTC. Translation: CASSFGGVSYNEQFF. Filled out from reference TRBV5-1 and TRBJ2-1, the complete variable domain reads KAGVTQTPRYLIKTRGQQVTLSCSPISGHRSVSWYQQTPGQGLQFLFEYFSETQRNKGNFPGRFSGRQFSNSRSEMNVSTLELGDSALYLCASSFGGVSYNEQFFGPGTRLTVL.